What follows are 16 T cell receptor beta chains derived from one specimen sequenced in a study of blood T cell repertoires in COVID-19. The repertoire was sequenced with immunoSEQ multiplex PCR; TCRdb's copy has only in-frame clones and lacks some. There are 150,000 to 200,000 clones in the sample; around nine tenths occur only once, and less than 0.85% lies in the top ten. Sequencing input: PBMCs or T cells enriched from blood (not recorded which). The receptors come from a young woman who had recovered from COVID-19.

The chain couples TRBV3-1 (or the pseudogene TRBV3-2) to TRBJ2-7; the match to TRBD1 covers 8 bases. There are 14 residues in the CDR3. Germline CDR1 and CDR2: LGHDT and YNNKEL (reference sequence). Unmatched junction bases numbered 4, after V lost 2 bases and J lost 4 bases. The CDR3 sequence is CASSQSHRGYEQYF. CDR3 coding DNA: TGTGCCAGCAGCCAAAGCCACAGGGGGTACGAGCAGTACTTC.

The V call is TRBV11-3, the J call TRBJ2-1, with TRBD2 identical over 10 bases. Unmatched junction bases numbered 15, after V lost 6 bases and J lost 10 bases. CDR1 SGHNT and CDR2 YENEEA come from the germline V gene. The CDR3 has 16 amino acids. CDR3 sequence reads: CASSRSTSGIGGEQFF. CDR3 nucleotides: TGTGCCAGCAGTCGTAGCACTAGCGGGATTGGCGGGGAGCAGTTCTTC.

The rearrangement links TRBV19 to TRBJ1-2; possible D gene TRBD1, 5 bases. The CDR3 consists of 14 residues. V was shortened by 5 bases and J by 8 bases, with 18 bases between the two germline ends. Germline V gene data show CDR1 as LNHDA and CDR2 as SQIVND (reference sequence). CDR3 DNA sequence: TGTGCCAGTAGTTCGGGACTCTCGGAGGGAGGCTACACCTTC. Amino acid sequence: CASSSGLSEGGYTF.

The chain's CDR3 is CASSPLGTGIGNSPLHF. The CDR3 DNA is TGTGCCAGCAGTCCCCTCGGGACAGGGATCGGGAATTCACCCCTCCACTTT. The chain employs TRBV27 and TRBJ1-6; TRBD1 matches 9 bases. This CDR3 contains 17 residues. Unmatched junction bases numbered 12, after V lost 5 bases and J lost 7 bases. Germline V CDR1 and CDR2: MNHEY, SMNVEV (reference sequence).

The chain has TRBV2 and TRBJ2-7; 9 positions match TRBD2. Losses at the gene ends were 6 bases for V and 6 bases for J; bases not matched to a gene: 6. CDR1 is SNHLY and CDR2 is FYNNEI in the germline V gene. The CDR3 extends over 13 amino acids. The CDR3 nucleotides are TGTGCCAGCAGGGTAGCGGGAGTATCCGAGCAGTACTTC. As protein: CASRVAGVSEQYF.

This clone has just one count. The chain recombines TRBV6-4 with TRBJ2-3, with a weak D call TRBD1 (5 bases). Germline-derived CDR1 and CDR2 are MRHNA and SNTAGT. The CDR3 loop spans 11 amino acids. V gave up 2 bases and J gave up 8 bases, with 5 bases separating them. Here the CDR3 reads CASSDGATQYF. CDR3 DNA: TGTGCCAGCAGTGACGGGGCTACGCAGTATTTT.

The chain has TRBV6-5 and TRBJ2-2; 8 bases are a match to TRBD2. CDR3 size: 15 residues. The germline gives CDR1 MNHEY, CDR2 SVGAGI. The ends lost 6 bases at V and 0 bases at J; junction bases unmatched: 3. CDR3 in DNA: TGTGCCAGCAGAAATAGCGGGGCGAACACCGGGGAGCTGTTTTTT. It specifies CASRNSGANTGELFF.

The chain couples TRBV28 to TRBJ2-7, with TRBD2 matching over 10 bases. The CDR3 spans 15 residues. Germline values: CDR1 MDHEN, CDR2 SYDVKM. The trim removed 2 bases at V and 3 bases at J, leaving 4 bases unmatched. The CDR3 is CASSLRTSGSYEQYF. CDR3 bases: TGTGCCAGCAGTTTAAGGACTAGCGGAAGCTACGAGCAGTACTTC.

J is TRBJ2-5 and V is TRBV18; 9 bases map to TRBD1. The germline CDR1 and CDR2 sequences are KGHSH and LQKENI. The V segment lost 5 bases and the J segment 0 bases; nucleotides outside the gene matches: 4. The CDR3 is 15 amino acids. Written as DNA, the CDR3 is TGTGCCAGCTCATCGGGACAGGGATACCAAGAGACCCAGTACTTC. Protein product: CASSSGQGYQETQYF.

The chain is built from TRBV11-2 and TRBJ2-3, with D perhaps TRBD2 (6 bases). V gave up 3 bases and J gave up 4 bases, with 17 bases separating them. CDR3 length: 16 amino acids. Per the germline V gene, CDR1 is SGHAT and CDR2 is FQNNGV. CDR3 in DNA: TGTGCCAGCAGCTTGGCCCGGGACGGAGGGGCAGATACGCAGTATTTT. This sequence encodes CASSLARDGGADTQYF.

This chain uses TRBV5-4 with TRBJ2-5; the D gene is possibly TRBD2 (6 bases). CDR3 length: 14 amino acids. CDR1 SGHNT and CDR2 YYREEE come from the germline V gene (reference sequence). V was pared by 0 bases and J by 3 bases, with 9 bases between. DNA of the CDR3: TGTGCCAGCAGCTTGGAGGGAGGAGAAGAGACCCAGTACTTC. Translated: CASSLEGGEETQYF.

This chain uses TRBV5-5 with TRBJ2-5; D possibly corresponds to TRBD2 (5 bases). This CDR3 is 14 amino acids long. Germline V CDR1 and CDR2: SGHKS, YYEKEE (reference sequence). Trimming left V 5 bases short and J 4 bases short, with 15 bases between. CDR3 DNA: TGTGCCAGCAGTGTAGAGGGCCGTCGAGAGACCCAGTACTTC. Translating it yields CASSVEGRRETQYF.

V gene TRBV3-1 (or the pseudogene TRBV3-2) combines with J gene TRBJ2-2; no definite D call. Germline lookup yields CDR1 LGHDT and CDR2 YNNKEL (reference sequence). Trimming removed 5 bases at V and 5 bases at J, with 9 bases between. The CDR3 extends over 13 amino acids. CDR3 sequence: CASSKYGTGELFF. In DNA form, the CDR3 reads TGTGCCAGCAGCAAATACGGTACCGGGGAGCTGTTTTTT.

The chain recombines TRBV11-2 with TRBJ1-4; D is ambiguous. CDR3 length equals 14 residues. V was clipped by 3 bases and J by 3 bases, with 8 bases between them. The V gene's germline CDR1 is SGHAT and CDR2 FQNNGV. This CDR3 reads CASSFSGPNEKLFF. Written as DNA, the CDR3 is TGTGCCAGCAGCTTCTCCGGTCCTAATGAAAAACTGTTTTTT.

V usage is TRBV6-5 and J usage is TRBJ1-2; D call uncertain. The germline V and J ends were trimmed by 2 bases and 8 bases, with 15 bases remaining between them. CDR1 and CDR2 from the germline V gene are MNHEY and SVGAGI. The CDR3 loop spans 14 amino acids. In DNA, the CDR3 is TGTGCCAGCAGTTACGCCCGAGCCCAGGAAGGCTACACCTTC. It translates to CASSYARAQEGYTF.

The V and J genes are TRBV19 and TRBJ2-7; TRBD2 agrees at 7 bases. Germline V gene sequence: CDR1 LNHDA, CDR2 SQIVND (reference sequence). The CDR3 spans 14 residues. V lost 2 bases, J lost 3 bases, and 4 bases stayed unmatched. The CDR3 sequence: CASSIRDYFYEQYF. In DNA, the CDR3 is TGTGCCAGTAGTATACGGGACTACTTCTACGAGCAGTACTTC.